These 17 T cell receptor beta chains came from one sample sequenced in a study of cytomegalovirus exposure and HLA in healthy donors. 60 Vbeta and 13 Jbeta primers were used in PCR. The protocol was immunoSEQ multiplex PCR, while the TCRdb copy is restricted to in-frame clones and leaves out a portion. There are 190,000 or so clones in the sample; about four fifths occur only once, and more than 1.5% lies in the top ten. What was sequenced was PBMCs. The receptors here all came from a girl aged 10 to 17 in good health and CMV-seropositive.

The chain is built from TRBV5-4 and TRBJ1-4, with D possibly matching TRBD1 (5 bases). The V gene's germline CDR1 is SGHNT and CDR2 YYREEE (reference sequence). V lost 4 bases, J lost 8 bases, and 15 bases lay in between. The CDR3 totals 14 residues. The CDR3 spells CASSGAGEGEKLFF. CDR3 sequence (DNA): TGTGCCAGCAGCGGGGCGGGGGAAGGAGAAAAACTGTTTTTT. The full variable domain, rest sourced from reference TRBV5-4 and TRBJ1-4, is ETGVTQSPTHLIKTRGQQVTLRCSSQSGHNTVSWYQQALGQGPQFIFQYYREEENGRGNFPPRFSGLQFPNYSSELNVNALELDDSALYLCASSGAGEGEKLFFGSGTQLSVL.

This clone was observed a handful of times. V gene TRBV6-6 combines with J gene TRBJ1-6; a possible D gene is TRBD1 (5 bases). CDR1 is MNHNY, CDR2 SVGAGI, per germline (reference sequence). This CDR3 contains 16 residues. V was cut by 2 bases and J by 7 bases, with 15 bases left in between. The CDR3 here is CASSYPRAEQNSPLHF. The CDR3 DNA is TGTGCCAGCAGTTACCCCAGGGCCGAGCAGAATTCACCCCTCCACTTT.

The CDR3 DNA follows: TGTGCCAGCAGCAAGGACAGCCTCACTGAAGCTTTCTTT. The encoded protein is CASSKDSLTEAFF. The chain combines TRBV5-4 with TRBJ1-1; possibly TRBD1 for D (6 bases). The CDR3 has 13 residues. Looked up from germline, CDR1 is SGHNT and CDR2 is YYREEE (reference sequence). Trimming took off 4 bases at V and 4 bases at J, with 11 bases between the two ends.

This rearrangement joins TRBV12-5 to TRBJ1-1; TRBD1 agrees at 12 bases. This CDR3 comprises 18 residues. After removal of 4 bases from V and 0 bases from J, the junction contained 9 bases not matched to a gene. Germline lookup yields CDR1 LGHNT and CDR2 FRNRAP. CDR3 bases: TGTGCTAGTGGTTCGGGGACAGGGGGCCGTAAAATGAACACTGAAGCTTTCTTT. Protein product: CASGSGTGGRKMNTEAFF.

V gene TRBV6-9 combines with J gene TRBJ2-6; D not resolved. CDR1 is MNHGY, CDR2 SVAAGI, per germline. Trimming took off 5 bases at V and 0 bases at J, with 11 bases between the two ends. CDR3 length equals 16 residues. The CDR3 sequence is CASSRDTSSGANVLTF. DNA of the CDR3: TGTGCCAGCAGTCGAGACACAAGCTCTGGGGCCAACGTCCTGACTTTC.

CDR3: CASSGGVGTEAFF. The CDR3, as DNA: TGTGCCAGCAGTGGGGGGGTAGGCACTGAAGCTTTCTTT. The rearrangement joins TRBV2 to TRBJ1-1; TRBD1 is a possible D gene (5 bases). Germline loops: CDR1 SNHLY, CDR2 FYNNEI. The V end was cut by 4 bases, the J end by 4 bases, with 10 bases between. The CDR3 has 13 residues.

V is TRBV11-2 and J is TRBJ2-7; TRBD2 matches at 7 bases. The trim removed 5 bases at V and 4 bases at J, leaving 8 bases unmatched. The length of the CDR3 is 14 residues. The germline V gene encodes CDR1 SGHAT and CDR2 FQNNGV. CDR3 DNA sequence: TGTGCCAGCAGCCAAAGCGGGACGAGGTACGAGCAGTACTTC. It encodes CASSQSGTRYEQYF.

Here the CDR3 DNA reads TGTGCCAGCAGCTTGACTAGCGGGGTTCTCAATGAGCAGTTCTTC. Translated: CASSLTSGVLNEQFF. The J gene is TRBJ2-1, the V gene TRBV7-2; 11 positions agree with TRBD2. CDR3 size: 15 residues. The germline gives CDR1 SGHTA, CDR2 FQGNSA. V shed 3 bases and J 6 bases; nucleotides not matched to a gene: 4.

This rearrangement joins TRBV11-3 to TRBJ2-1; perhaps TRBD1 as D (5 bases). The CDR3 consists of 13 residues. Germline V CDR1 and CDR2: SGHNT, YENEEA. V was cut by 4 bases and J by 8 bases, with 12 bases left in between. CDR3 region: CASSWLDSHEQFF. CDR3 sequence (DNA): TGTGCCAGCAGCTGGCTTGACAGCCATGAGCAGTTCTTC. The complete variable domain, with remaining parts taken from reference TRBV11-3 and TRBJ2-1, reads EAGVVQSPRYKIIEKKQPVAFWCNPISGHNTLYWYLQNLGQGPELLIRYENEEAVDDSQLPKDRFSAERLKGVDSTLKIQPAELGDSAVYLCASSWLDSHEQFFGPGTRLTVL.

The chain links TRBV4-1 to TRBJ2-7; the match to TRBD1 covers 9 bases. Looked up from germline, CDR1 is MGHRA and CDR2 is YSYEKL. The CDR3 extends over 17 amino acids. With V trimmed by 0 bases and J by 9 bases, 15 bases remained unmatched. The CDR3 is CASSQDGSVGQGRRQYF. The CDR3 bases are TGCGCCAGCAGCCAAGATGGATCGGTGGGACAGGGTAGGCGGCAGTACTTC.

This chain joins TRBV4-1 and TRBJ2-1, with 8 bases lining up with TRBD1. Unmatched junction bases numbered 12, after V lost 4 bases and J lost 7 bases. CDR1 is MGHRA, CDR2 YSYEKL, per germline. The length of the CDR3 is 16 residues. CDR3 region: CASSLTGQGAQNEQFF. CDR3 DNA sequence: TGCGCCAGCAGCCTCACCGGGCAGGGGGCGCAGAATGAGCAGTTCTTC.

DNA of the CDR3: TGTGCCAGCAGCCACAGGGGGGGGGCCGCCTACAATGAGCAGTTCTTC. Translation: CASSHRGGAAYNEQFF. This chain links TRBV5-4 with TRBJ2-1; TRBD1 is a possible D gene (8 bases). The CDR3 has 16 amino acids. V was shortened by 4 bases and J by 2 bases, with 16 bases between the two germline ends. The germline gives CDR1 SGHNT, CDR2 YYREEE (reference sequence).

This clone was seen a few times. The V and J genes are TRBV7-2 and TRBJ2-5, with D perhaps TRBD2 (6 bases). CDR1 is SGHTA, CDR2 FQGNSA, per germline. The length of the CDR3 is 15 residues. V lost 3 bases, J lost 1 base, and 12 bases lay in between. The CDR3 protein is CASSFLGLPQETQYF. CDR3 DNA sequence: TGTGCCAGCAGCTTCCTTGGACTACCCCAAGAGACCCAGTACTTC. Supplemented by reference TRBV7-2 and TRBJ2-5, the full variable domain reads GAGVSQSPSNKVTEKGKDVELRCDPISGHTALYWYRQSLGQGLEFLIYFQGNSAPDKSGLPSDRFSAERTGGSVSTLTIQRTQQEDSAVYLCASSFLGLPQETQYFGPGTRLLVL.

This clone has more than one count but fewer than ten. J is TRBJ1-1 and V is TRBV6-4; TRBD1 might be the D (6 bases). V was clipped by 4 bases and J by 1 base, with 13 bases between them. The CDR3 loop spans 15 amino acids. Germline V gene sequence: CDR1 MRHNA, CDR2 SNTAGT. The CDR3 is CASSANPDRNTEAFF. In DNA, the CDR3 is TGTGCCAGCAGTGCGAATCCGGACAGGAACACTGAAGCTTTCTTT.

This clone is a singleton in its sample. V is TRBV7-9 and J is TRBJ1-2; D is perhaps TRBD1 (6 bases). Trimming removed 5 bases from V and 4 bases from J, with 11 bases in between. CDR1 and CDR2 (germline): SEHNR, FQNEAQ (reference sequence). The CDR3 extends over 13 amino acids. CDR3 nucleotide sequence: TGTGCCAGCAGCCTGGACAGCCCCTATGGCTACACCTTC. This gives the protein CASSLDSPYGYTF.

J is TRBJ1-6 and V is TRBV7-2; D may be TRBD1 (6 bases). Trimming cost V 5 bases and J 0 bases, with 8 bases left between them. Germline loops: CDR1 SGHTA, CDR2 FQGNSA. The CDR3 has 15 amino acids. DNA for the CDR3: TGTGCCAGCAGCCCACAGGGCTCCTATAATTCACCCCTCCACTTT. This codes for CASSPQGSYNSPLHF. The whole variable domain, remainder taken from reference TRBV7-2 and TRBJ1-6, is GAGVSQSPSNKVTEKGKDVELRCDPISGHTALYWYRQSLGQGLEFLIYFQGNSAPDKSGLPSDRFSAERTGGSVSTLTIQRTQQEDSAVYLCASSPQGSYNSPLHFGNGTRLTVT.

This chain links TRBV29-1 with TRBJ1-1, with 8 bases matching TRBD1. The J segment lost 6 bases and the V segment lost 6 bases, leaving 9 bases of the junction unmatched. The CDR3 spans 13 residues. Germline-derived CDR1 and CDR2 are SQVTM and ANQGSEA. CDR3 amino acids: CSVKDRVTPEAFF. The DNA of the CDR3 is TGCAGCGTAAAGGACAGGGTGACTCCTGAAGCTTTCTTT.